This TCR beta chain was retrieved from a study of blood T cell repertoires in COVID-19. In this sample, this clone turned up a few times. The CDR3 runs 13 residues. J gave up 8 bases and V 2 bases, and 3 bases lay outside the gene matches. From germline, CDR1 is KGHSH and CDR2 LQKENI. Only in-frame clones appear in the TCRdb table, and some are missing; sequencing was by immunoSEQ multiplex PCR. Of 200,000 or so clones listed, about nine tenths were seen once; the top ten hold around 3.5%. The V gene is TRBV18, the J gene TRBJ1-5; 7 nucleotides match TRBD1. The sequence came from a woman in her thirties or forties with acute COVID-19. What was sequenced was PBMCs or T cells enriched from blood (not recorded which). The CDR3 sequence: CASSPGQDEPQHF. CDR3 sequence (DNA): TGTGCCAGCTCACCAGGACAGGACGAGCCCCAGCATTTT.